A selection of T cell receptor beta chains follows, all from one sample in a study of blood T cell repertoires in COVID-19. Data came from immunoSEQ multiplex PCR; TCRdb stores just in-frame clones and leaves some out. Here the sample spans 230,000 or so clones, around 83% being singletons. The material sequenced was peripheral blood. The origin of the receptors is a man aged 35 to 55 who had recovered from COVID-19. Each CDR3 is given with its conserved first and last residue. The D gene is left open where the match is weak. Clone size is given for some rows only: seen once, a few or many times, or a class if the clone is expanded.

clone_size j_call v_call d_call cdr3_nt cdr3_aa
NA TRBJ2-5 TRBV19 TRBD1 TGTGCCAGTAGTATAGCCAGACAGGGGGTGATGGCCCAGTACTTC CASSIARQGVMAQYF
NA TRBJ1-2 TRBV19 TRBD1 TGTGCCAGTAGTATGAGTTCATACAGGGGGGACCTTAACTATGGCTACACCTTC CASSMSSYRGDLNYGYTF
NA TRBJ2-7 TRBV19 TRBD1 TGTGCCAGTAGTAAAAGAGGGACAGGGGGGTCCTACGAGCAGTACTTC CASSKRGTGGSYEQYF
NA TRBJ2-2 TRBV2 NA TGTGCCAGCAGCGGGGAAGGACGCCGGAACACCGGGGAGCTGTTTTTT CASSGEGRRNTGELFF
NA TRBJ2-5 TRBV14 NA TGTGCCAGCAGCCAACGGGACACTGTCGAGACCCAGTACTTC CASSQRDTVETQYF
once TRBJ1-2 TRBV5-6 TRBD1 TGTGCCAGCAGCTTGGCGGGGACAGCAAGACCCAACTATGGCTACACCTTC CASSLAGTARPNYGYTF
few TRBJ2-6 TRBV5-5 NA TGTGCCAGCAGCTTAGAGACAAGCTCTGGGGCCAACGTCCTGACTTTC CASSLETSSGANVLTF
NA TRBJ2-7 TRBV10-3 NA TGTGCCATCAGTGACGGCTACGAGCAGTACTTC CAISDGYEQYF
NA TRBJ1-5 TRBV19 TRBD1 TGTGCCAGTAGTATGGCAGGGGGGTATAGCAATCAGCCCCAGCATTTT CASSMAGGYSNQPQHF
NA TRBJ2-1 TRBV27 TRBD2 TGTGCCAGCACCGGACTAGCGGGGTTATCCTACAATGAGCAGTTCTTC CASTGLAGLSYNEQFF